This T cell receptor (beta chain) stems from a study of vaccination effects on CD4 cells after COVID-19. In the study overall: Post-vaccine specimens arrived a median 72 days past the second dose. Study-wide results and limits: Researchers report that only 1 of 255 vaccine-induced clones in healthy vaccinees cross-reacted with common cold coronaviruses. Recruitment yielded few convalescent patients, and the study had no early post-infection timepoints.

Produced via immunoSEQ multiplex PCR; TCRdb's table is partial and in-frame only. The data show tens of thousands of clones, about four fifths seen once. About this clone: Antigen unknown.

The germline V gene encodes CDR1 LNHDA and CDR2 SQIVND (reference sequence). Trimming left V 1 base short and J 0 bases short, with 10 bases between. The CDR3 has 16 amino acids. Antigen-specific CD4+ T cells were first expanded with viral peptide pools by the ViraFEST assay and only then sequenced. Once cultured for roughly ten days, the cells underwent separation to obtain CD4+ T cells. Two doses of either BNT162b2 or mRNA-1273 were given to each participant. Approximately 1.9 million PBMC per well were cultured with approximately 10 IU/ml IL-2 and approximately 10 ug/ml peptides. The clonotype originates from a human donor who received a COVID-19 vaccine. Some clones in this sample may be carry-over from other donors' samples. The sequencing used CD4+ T cells from PBMCs cultured with SARS-CoV-2 spike peptides, collected after COVID-19 vaccination. The V gene is TRBV19, the J gene TRBJ1-5; weak D call: TRBD1 (5 bases). The CDR3 sequence: CASSIGGAYSNQPQHF. Written as DNA, the CDR3 is TGTGCCAGTAGTATAGGGGGCGCTTATAGCAATCAGCCCCAGCATTTT.